Each of the 14 T cell receptor beta chains below was sequenced from the same sample in a study of shared clonotypes between healthy human individuals (dated by TCRdb to 2020 to 2022). The method was the immunoSEQ multiplex PCR assay. TCRdb's version of the immuneACCESS table is confined to in-frame rearrangements and falls short of the full clone set. An unresolved V gene accounts for under half of the shortfall where checked; the remainder is of unknown origin. This sample lists roughly 700,000 clones; around 90% were detected once. 34% of the sample is held by the ten biggest clonotypes. The material sequenced was memory CD8+ T cells from PBMCs. This specimen's cell subset or site label, interpreted: CD45RO+ cells pooled with CCR7-negative TemRA cells. The origin of the receptors is a man aged 18 to 29 in good health. Some clones in this sample may be carry-over from other donors' samples.

The chain uses TRBV10-1 and TRBJ2-1; D not resolved. V was shortened by 2 bases and J by 0 bases, with 8 bases between the two germline ends. Per germline, CDR1 WNHNN and CDR2 SYGVQD (reference sequence). This CDR3 region has 15 residues. CDR3 in amino acids: CASSEGSNSYNEQFF. CDR3 coding DNA: TGCGCCAGCAGTGAGGGCTCAAACTCCTACAATGAGCAGTTCTTC.

The chain is built from TRBV7-6 and TRBJ2-1; D may be TRBD2 (5 bases). The germline CDR1 and CDR2 sequences are SGHVS and FNYEAQ. This CDR3 comprises 15 residues. Trimming took off 5 bases at V and 4 bases at J, with 15 bases between the two ends. The CDR3 sequence is CASSPLASPYNEQFF. The CDR3 DNA follows: TGTGCCAGCAGCCCGCTAGCTTCACCATACAATGAGCAGTTCTTC.

This clone was recorded a few times. The V call is TRBV4-3, the J call TRBJ1-1; tentatively, D is TRBD1 (5 bases). Germline V gene lookup returns CDR1 LGHNA and CDR2 YSLEER. The CDR3 contains 16 residues. Trimming took 0 bases from V and 1 from J, leaving 12 bases between them. The DNA for the CDR3 is TGCGCCAGCAGCCAAGACATCGGGGCGGAGAACACTGAAGCTTTCTTT. Encoded protein: CASSQDIGAENTEAFF.

V and J are TRBV2 and TRBJ2-7; 12 bases are shared with TRBD2. CDR1 and CDR2 (germline): SNHLY, FYNNEI. There are 16 residues in the CDR3. The J segment lost 3 bases and the V segment lost 7 bases, leaving 10 bases of the junction unmatched. The CDR3 is CASITSGRQGSYEQYF. Written as DNA, the CDR3 is TGTGCCAGCATAACTAGCGGGAGGCAAGGGAGCTACGAGCAGTACTTC.

The rearrangement links TRBV11-2 to TRBJ2-1, with 7 bases that match TRBD1. In germline, CDR1 is SGHAT, CDR2 FQNNGV. V trimming: 6 bases; J trimming: 4 bases; junction bases outside the gene matches: 9. CDR3 size: 15 residues. The CDR3: CASRRGRGLYNEQFF. The CDR3 DNA reads TGTGCCAGCAGACGGGGAAGGGGGCTATACAATGAGCAGTTCTTC.

This clone has just a few counts. The chain employs TRBV6-1 and TRBJ1-1; the match to TRBD1 covers 9 bases. Germline V CDR1 and CDR2: MNHNS, SASEGT. This CDR3 has 14 amino acids. Trimming removed 5 bases from V and 4 bases from J; junction bases left unmatched: 5. CDR3: CASSPLQGATEAFF. As DNA, the CDR3 is TGTGCCAGCAGTCCCTTACAGGGGGCCACTGAAGCTTTCTTT.

J is TRBJ2-7 and V is TRBV28; 9 bases map to TRBD1. Trimming at V came to 8 bases and at J to 2 bases, leaving 10 bases not matched to a gene. The V gene's germline CDR1 is MDHEN and CDR2 SYDVKM. The CDR3 covers 15 residues. CDR3 in DNA: TGTGCCAGCGTAGAGGGGCGACAGGGGGCCTACGAGCAGTACTTC. Translation gives CASVEGRQGAYEQYF.

The V gene is TRBV6-6, the J gene TRBJ1-5, with D hard to call. Germline CDR1 MNHNY, CDR2 SVGAGI (reference sequence). The CDR3 extends over 16 amino acids. The V and J ends lost 2 bases and 9 bases respectively, with 20 bases between them. CDR3 sequence: CASSYPGPGASRPQHF. The CDR3 DNA reads TGTGCCAGCAGTTACCCAGGACCGGGAGCATCGCGGCCCCAGCATTTT.

This clone was observed many times. The chain recombines TRBV9 with TRBJ1-1; D remains unclear. Trimming took off 0 bases at V and 4 bases at J, with 7 bases between the two ends. CDR3 length: 13 residues. The germline CDR1 and CDR2 sequences are SGDLS and YYNGEE. This CDR3 reads CASSVARATEAFF. CDR3 in DNA: TGTGCCAGCAGCGTAGCGCGGGCCACTGAAGCTTTCTTT. The full variable domain, in which reference TRBV9 and TRBJ1-1 provide the parts outside the CDR3, is DSGVTQTPKHLITATGQRVTLRCSPRSGDLSVYWYQQSLDQGLQFLIQYYNGEERAKGNILERFSAQQFPDLHSELNLSSLELGDSALYFCASSVARATEAFFGQGTRLTVV.

V and J are TRBV12-5 and TRBJ1-2; 10 bases align to TRBD1. The germline V gene has CDR1 LGHNT and CDR2 FRNRAP. V lost 5 bases and J lost 3; bases outside the gene matches: 12. The CDR3 runs 17 residues. DNA of the CDR3: TGTGCTAGTGGTCTTCTAACCGGGACAGGGGTCTACTATGGCTACACCTTC. Its protein product is CASGLLTGTGVYYGYTF.

The chain couples TRBV2 to TRBJ2-3; the D gene is possibly TRBD2 (5 bases). Germline V gene lookup returns CDR1 SNHLY and CDR2 FYNNEI. With 1 base removed from V and 2 bases from J, the gap between germline ends came to 16 bases. This CDR3 region has 17 residues. The CDR3 DNA reads TGTGCCAGCAGTGAAGGCCACGTCGCGGGCTTCACAGATACGCAGTATTTT. This encodes CASSEGHVAGFTDTQYF.

The CDR3 region is CASSLLRQGSFEAFF. DNA of the CDR3: TGTGCCAGCAGCTTACTGAGACAGGGAAGCTTTGAAGCTTTCTTT. The chain combines TRBV7-9 with TRBJ1-1; 7 nucleotides agree with TRBD1. J gave up 7 bases and V 2 bases, and 10 bases lay outside the gene matches. This CDR3 comprises 15 residues. From germline, CDR1 is SEHNR and CDR2 FQNEAQ (reference sequence). The whole variable domain, remainder taken from reference TRBV7-9 and TRBJ1-1, is DTGVSQNPRHKITKRGQNVTFRCDPISEHNRLYWYRQTLGQGPEFLTYFQNEAQLEKSRLLSDRFSAERPKGSFSTLEIQRTEQGDSAMYLCASSLLRQGSFEAFFGQGTRLTVV.

The rearrangement uses TRBV7-8 and TRBJ1-5; a weak D match, TRBD1 (5 bases). Germline lookup yields CDR1 SGHVS and CDR2 FQNEAQ. This CDR3 is 20 amino acids long. V lost 3 bases and J lost 0, with 24 bases in between. In DNA, the CDR3 is TGTGCCAGCAGCTTGTTAGGGACGGGTCGCGGGATGGATAGCAATCAGCCCCAGCATTTT. This encodes CASSLLGTGRGMDSNQPQHF.

Comment on this clone: Other DNA sequences in the same sample also yield this CDR3. The chain employs TRBV25-1 and TRBJ2-7; D is uncertain. Trimming shortened V by 4 bases and J by 3 bases, and 4 bases separated the two germline ends. The CDR3 is 11 residues long. Germline V gene lookup returns CDR1 MGHDK and CDR2 SYGVNS. In nucleotides, the CDR3 is TGTGCCAGCAGTGCTCTCTACGAGCAGTACTTC. It codes for CASSALYEQYF.